A single sample is the source of the 10 T cell receptor beta chains below, sequenced in a study of cytomegalovirus exposure and HLA in healthy donors. PCR used 60 Vbeta primers and 13 Jbeta primers. Measured with immunoSEQ multiplex PCR; TCRdb has only the in-frame clones, and not every one. The sample comprises approximately 130,000 clones, about 75% of which are singletons, and around 1.3% rests with the top ten. The sample was PBMCs. The receptors were sampled from a woman between 40 and 55 years old in good health and CMV-seronegative.

The gene calls are TRBV23-1 and TRBJ1-1; 7 nucleotides match TRBD1. Being an ORF, TRBV23-1 has a function that is uncertain. The trim removed 2 bases at V and 6 bases at J, leaving 12 bases unmatched. CDR3 length: 16 residues. The CDR3 bases are TGCGCCAGCAGTCAAGAAGGGCACAGGGGTACCCCTGAAGCTTTCTTT. Translating gives CASSQEGHRGTPEAFF.

The CDR3 loop reads CASSFRTGTYEQYF. The CDR3 DNA reads TGCGCCAGCAGCTTCCGGACAGGGACCTACGAGCAGTACTTC. V usage is TRBV5-1 and J usage is TRBJ2-5; 8 bases align to TRBD1. The J call may be mistaken, given a closer DNA end match to TRBJ2-7. Germline V gives CDR1 SGHRS, CDR2 YFSETQ. This CDR3 has 14 amino acids.

The chain is built from TRBV5-1 and TRBJ1-4; TRBD1 is a possible D gene (5 bases). The germline V gene encodes CDR1 SGHRS and CDR2 YFSETQ. V lost 4 bases and J 5 bases, leaving 15 bases between the germline ends. The CDR3 consists of 15 residues. The CDR3 here is CASSHRTGGNEKLFF. The CDR3 coding sequence is TGCGCCAGCAGCCATAGGACTGGGGGGAATGAAAAACTGTTTTTT.

V usage is TRBV15 and J usage is TRBJ2-7; 9 bases align to TRBD2. Germline CDR1 LNHNV, CDR2 YYDKDF (reference sequence). Losses at the gene ends were 0 bases for V and 6 bases for J; bases not matched to a gene: 9. The CDR3 has 16 residues. CDR3: CATSREGLAKTFEQYF. The CDR3 coding sequence is TGTGCCACCAGCAGAGAGGGACTAGCCAAAACGTTCGAGCAGTACTTC.

This chain links TRBV7-8 with TRBJ2-3, with D perhaps matching TRBD2 (6 bases). The germline CDR1 and CDR2 sequences are SGHVS and FQNEAQ. Trimming cost V 5 bases and J 2 bases, with 17 bases left between them. This CDR3 spans 16 amino acids. Written as DNA, the CDR3 is TGTGCCAGCAGCCCGCGGGGAGTGGTGATCACAGATACGCAGTATTTT. Amino acid sequence: CASSPRGVVITDTQYF.

This chain joins TRBV5-4 and TRBJ2-2, with 8 bases aligning to TRBD2. The germline V gene encodes CDR1 SGHNT and CDR2 YYREEE (reference sequence). V gave up 4 bases and J gave up 3 bases; unmatched junction bases: 5. The CDR3 has 15 residues. The CDR3 nucleotides read TGTGCCAGCAGCCGGACTAGCCTTTACACCGGGGAGCTGTTTTTT. This sequence encodes CASSRTSLYTGELFF.

For this clone: A much larger clone lies one base from this, so it may be a read error. V usage is TRBV4-1 and J usage is TRBJ2-1, with TRBD2 matching over 11 bases. This CDR3 comprises 15 residues. The ends lost 2 bases at V and 8 bases at J; junction bases unmatched: 5. Germline V gene lookup returns CDR1 MGHRA and CDR2 YSYEKL. CDR3 protein: CASSQYLAGGDEQFF. In DNA form, the CDR3 reads TGCGCCAGCAGCCAATATCTAGCGGGGGGTGATGAGCAGTTCTTC.

This chain joins TRBV4-3 and TRBJ1-2; D might be TRBD1 (5 bases). Looked up from germline, CDR1 is LGHNA and CDR2 is YSLEER. V gave up 2 bases and J gave up 0 bases, with 10 bases separating them. This CDR3 contains 15 residues. The CDR3 DNA is TGCGCCAGCAGCCAAACCCGGGGGGCTAACTATGGCTACACCTTC. Translation gives CASSQTRGANYGYTF.

This chain connects TRBV6-5 to TRBJ1-5, with D uncertain. The V gene's germline CDR1 is MNHEY and CDR2 SVGAGI. The CDR3 totals 13 residues. Trimming removed 5 bases at V and 6 bases at J, with 11 bases between. This CDR3 is CASSTDSGQPQHF. CDR3 nucleotides: TGTGCCAGCAGTACGGACTCTGGTCAGCCCCAGCATTTT.

The chain uses TRBV29-1 and TRBJ2-6; D remains ambiguous. Germline V lookup: CDR1 SQVTM, CDR2 ANQGSEA. Trimming removed 5 bases from V and 0 bases from J, with 5 bases in between. The CDR3 has 13 residues. CDR3 sequence reads: CSVLPSGANVLTF. CDR3 sequence (DNA): TGCAGCGTTCTCCCCTCTGGGGCCAACGTCCTGACTTTC.